Each of the 20 T cell receptor delta chains below was sequenced from the same sample in a study of gamma-delta chains in newborns, infants, children. TCRdb called clones anew from the reads with CATT. This repertoire shows about 5,000 delta-chain clones, 3% to 3.5% found once; its top ten account for roughly 15%. The sequencing input was blood. All receptors come from a child who was a newborn, infant or young child, either healthy, febrile or measles-vaccinated (not recorded which).

This chain joins TRDV2 and TRDJ4, with 11 bases lining up with TRDD3. Germline CDR1 and CDR2: GEAIGNYY and EKD. V was clipped by 0 bases and J by 0 bases; unmatched bases: 8. This CDR3 region has 17 residues. CDR3 nucleotides: TGTGCCTGTGACACCGTGGGAGGACTGGGGGATACCAGACCCCTGATCTTT. It codes for CACDTVGGLGDTRPLIF.

The CDR3 loop is CACDTVLGDTFSSWDTRQMFF. CDR3 nucleotides: TGTGCCTGTGACACCGTACTGGGGGATACGTTCAGCTCCTGGGACACCCGACAGATGTTTTTC. This chain links TRDV2 with TRDJ3, with 13 bases fitting TRDD3. The CDR3 length is 21 residues. Germline CDR1 is GEAIGNYY and CDR2 is EKD. V gave up 0 bases and J gave up 0 bases; unmatched junction bases: 7.

This clone was counted a few times. A read error may be the cause here, since a much bigger clone is one base away. V gene TRDV2 combines with J gene TRDJ3; 8 bases fit TRDD3. Germline lookup yields CDR1 GEAIGNYY and CDR2 EKD. The V gene end was trimmed by 3 bases and the J gene end by 2 bases; junction bases not matched to a gene: 5. The CDR3 sequence is 17 residues long. The CDR3 here is CACDVLGGTWDTRQMFF. The CDR3 DNA sequence: TGTGCCTGTGACGTACTGGGGGGTACCTGGGACACCCGACAGATGTTTTTC.

This clone has only a few counts. This chain uses TRDV2 with TRDJ3; possible D gene TRDD3, 5 bases. The CDR3 is 19 residues long. Germline V gene sequence: CDR1 GEAIGNYY, CDR2 EKD. The V and J ends lost 0 bases and 0 bases respectively, with 14 bases between them. The CDR3 coding sequence is TGTGCCTGTGACACCGGGGGGTTCCGAAGCTCCTGGGACACCCGACAGATGTTTTTC. Its protein is CACDTGGFRSSWDTRQMFF.

This clone is classed as medium-sized. The chain combines TRDV2 with TRDJ2; 10 bases line up with TRDD3. CDR1 and CDR2 from the germline V gene are GEAIGNYY and EKD. The CDR3 contains 21 residues. Germline trimming cut 3 bases from V and 0 bases from J; bases unmatched to any gene: 18. CDR3 sequence reads: CACDPVVLGDRAQALTAQLFF. CDR3 bases: TGTGCCTGTGACCCGGTGGTCCTGGGGGATAGAGCCCAGGCTTTGACAGCACAACTCTTCTTT.

The J gene is TRDJ3, while no V gene call was made; the table assigns TRDD3, which was not confirmed against the DNA. The CDR3 length is 19 residues. CDR3 protein: CACDTVGDSTSWDTRQMFF. The CDR3, as DNA: TGTGCCTGTGACACCGTCGGGGATTCGACCTCCTGGGACACCCGACAGATGTTTTTC.

The chain is built from TRDV2 and TRDJ3; D perhaps matches TRDD3 (5 bases). The CDR3 sequence is 18 residues long. V shed 0 bases and J shed 0 bases, with 11 bases lying between them. Germline V gene sequence: CDR1 GEAIGNYY, CDR2 EKD. For the CDR3, the DNA is TGTGCCTGTGACACCGTGGGGCCTCCCTCCTGGGACACCCGACAGATGTTTTTC. This translates into CACDTVGPPSWDTRQMFF.

A note on this clone: This may come from a read error, since a much larger clone is one base off. This specimen includes other DNA sequences encoding the same CDR3. This sequence joins TRDV2 and TRDJ3; 12 nucleotides align to TRDD3. The V and J ends lost 0 bases and 0 bases, in that order; junction bases with no gene match: 5. The CDR3 contains 20 residues. Germline CDR1 is GEAIGNYY and CDR2 is EKD. The CDR3 nucleotides read TGTGCCTGTGACACCGTACTGGGGGATACTAGCTCCTGGGACACCCGACAGATGTTTTTC. It translates to CACDTVLGDTSSWDTRQMFF.

The V call is TRDV2, the J call TRDJ1; 10 nucleotides match TRDD3. CDR3 size: 17 residues. The ends lost 0 bases at V and 7 bases at J; junction bases unmatched: 13. Looked up from germline, CDR1 is GEAIGNYY and CDR2 is EKD. CDR3 loop: CACDTGAGGYGGVKLIF. The CDR3 coding sequence is TGTGCCTGTGACACCGGTGCTGGGGGATATGGAGGCGTTAAACTCATCTTT.

This clone has only a few counts. The chain uses TRDV2 and TRDJ1; TRDD3 might be the D (6 bases). This CDR3 is built from 14 residues. CDR1 is GEAIGNYY and CDR2 is EKD in the germline V gene. Deletions cut 0 bases from V and 0 bases from J, with 7 bases between. CDR3 region: CACDTGDYTDKLIF. The CDR3 coding sequence is TGTGCCTGTGACACCGGGGATTACACCGATAAACTCATCTTT.

The chain carries TRDV1 and TRDJ1, with 7 bases fitting TRDD3. The germline V gene encodes CDR1 TSWWSYY and CDR2 QGS. Trimming removed 0 bases from V and 0 bases from J; junction bases left unmatched: 22. CDR3 size: 22 residues. The CDR3 loop reads CALGELGSFITGDHLYTDKLIF. The CDR3, as DNA: TGTGCTCTTGGGGAACTTGGCTCCTTCATTACTGGGGACCACCTGTACACCGATAAACTCATCTTT.

The chain uses TRDV2 and TRDJ3; 11 bases line up with TRDD3. The germline CDR1 and CDR2 sequences are GEAIGNYY and EKD. The J segment lost 0 bases and the V segment lost 3 bases, leaving 6 bases of the junction unmatched. CDR3 length: 19 amino acids. CDR3 DNA sequence: TGTGCCTGTGACTTTGTACTGGGGGATAGCTCCTGGGACACCCGACAGATGTTTTTC. As protein: CACDFVLGDSSWDTRQMFF.

The J segment is TRDJ2; no V gene was assigned; the D call in the table, TRDD3, was not verified against the DNA. The CDR3 runs to 15 residues. The CDR3 DNA follows: TGTGCCTTTAGTATGGGGGATTCGTTGACAGCACAACTCTTCTTT. Encoded protein: CAFSMGDSLTAQLFF.

This clone showed up just a few times. A read error may be the cause here, since a much bigger clone is one base away. Other DNA sequences in the sample encode the same CDR3. The rearrangement uses TRDV2 and TRDJ1, with a possible D match to TRDD3 (5 bases). The CDR3 sequence is 14 residues long. The V and J ends lost 0 bases and 2 bases respectively, with 9 bases between them. Germline values: CDR1 GEAIGNYY, CDR2 EKD. CDR3 protein: CACDTVGHTDKLIF. The CDR3 DNA follows: TGTGCCTGTGACACCGTGGGGCATACCGATAAACTCATCTTT.

A word on this clone: A much larger clone differs from this one at a single base, so this may be a read error. Other DNA sequences in this specimen translate into the identical CDR3. The CDR3 DNA is TGTGCCTGTGACGCTGGGGGATACGCCTCCTGGGACACCCGACAGATGTTTTTC. It translates to CACDAGGYASWDTRQMFF. The V call is TRDV2, the J call TRDJ3, with 12 bases matching TRDD3. The V gene's germline CDR1 is GEAIGNYY and CDR2 EKD. J gave up 0 bases and V 3 bases, and 2 bases lay outside the gene matches. The CDR3 has 18 amino acids.

This chain uses TRDV2 with TRDJ3; D is ambiguous. Germline matching of the DNA provided the J gene here, since TCRdb leaves it blank. The CDR3 extends over 18 amino acids. The germline gives CDR1 GEAIGNYY, CDR2 EKD. The V gene lost 0 bases and the J gene lost 0 bases, with 11 bases spanning the gap. The CDR3, as DNA: TGTGCCTGTGACACCGGCGGGGCCCTCTCCTGGGACACCCGACAGATGTTTTTC. Its protein is CACDTGGALSWDTRQMFF.

This sequence joins TRDV2 and TRDJ3, with 8 positions matching TRDD3. TCRdb supplies no J gene; here it was assigned by aligning the nucleotide sequence to germline. V trimming: 0 bases; J trimming: 0 bases; junction bases outside the gene matches: 6. This CDR3 has 19 amino acids. Germline loops: CDR1 GEAIGNYY, CDR2 EKD. In DNA, the CDR3 is TGTGCCTGTGACACCCTTACTGGGGGCAACTCCTGGGACACCCGACAGATGTTTTTC. Its translation: CACDTLTGGNSWDTRQMFF.

The V and J genes are TRDV1 and TRDJ1; D possibly uses TRDD2 or TRDD3 (6 bases each). The CDR3 runs 20 residues. Trimming removed 2 bases at V and 0 bases at J, with 25 bases between. CDR1 and CDR2 (germline): TSWWSYY, QGS. CDR3 bases: TGTGCTCTTGGGGAAGATCCTACGAGGGGGACCCAAGATAACACCGATAAACTCATCTTT. Its protein is CALGEDPTRGTQDNTDKLIF.

This rearrangement joins TRDV1 to TRDJ1, with TRDD2 as a possible D gene (5 bases). Germline V gives CDR1 TSWWSYY, CDR2 QGS. This CDR3 comprises 15 residues. The V end lost 4 bases, the J end lost 1 base, and 13 bases lay between the germline ends. The DNA of the CDR3 is TGTGCTCTTGGGGTAGCTTCCCCGGTCACCGATAAACTCATCTTT. Protein sequence: CALGVASPVTDKLIF.

This chain uses TRDV1 with TRDJ3; tentatively, D is TRDD3 (5 bases). TCRdb is silent on the J gene; assignment here came from matching the DNA to germline. V lost 1 base, J lost 0 bases, and 13 bases lay in between. CDR1 is TSWWSYY and CDR2 is QGS in the germline V gene. The CDR3 covers 19 residues. The CDR3 DNA is TGTGCTCTTGGGGAACGGCGGGGGGTCGGCTCCTGGGACACCCGACAGATGTTTTTC. Residues: CALGERRGVGSWDTRQMFF.